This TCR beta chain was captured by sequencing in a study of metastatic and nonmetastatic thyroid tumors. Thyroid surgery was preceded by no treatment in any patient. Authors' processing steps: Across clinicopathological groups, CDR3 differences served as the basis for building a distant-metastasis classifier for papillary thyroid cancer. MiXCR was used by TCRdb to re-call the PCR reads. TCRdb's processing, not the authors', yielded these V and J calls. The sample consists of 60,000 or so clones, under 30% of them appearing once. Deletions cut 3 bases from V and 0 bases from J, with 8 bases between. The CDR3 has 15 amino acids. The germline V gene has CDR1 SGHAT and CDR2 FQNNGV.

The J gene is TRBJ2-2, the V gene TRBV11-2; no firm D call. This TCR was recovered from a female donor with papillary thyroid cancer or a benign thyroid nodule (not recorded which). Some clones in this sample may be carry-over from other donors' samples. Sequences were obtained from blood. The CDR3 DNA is TGTGCCAGCAGCTTTTTCCGAACGAACACCGGGGAGCTGTTTTTT. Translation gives CASSFFRTNTGELFF.